This TCR beta chain was identified during a study of Graves' ophthalmopathy and Graves' hyperthyroidism. Trimming stripped 3 bases from V and 5 bases from J, with 10 bases between. The CDR3 extends over 12 amino acids. Germline V gives CDR1 SQVTM, CDR2 ANQGSEA. The study amplified TCR beta CDR3 regions using RNA transcripts. First-round RT-PCR employed HTBI primers, with a second-round multiplex PCR after it. TCRdb reprocessed the multiplex PCR reads via MiXCR and lists one record per CDR3 protein. Counted here are about 370,000 distinct CDR3 sequences, approximately 17% occurring once; the ten biggest clones make up 2.4%. This clonotype was counted at least ten times. The PBMC fraction was derived from about 9.2 ml of fresh peripheral blood.

Sequencing was done on a sample of peripheral blood. This receptor was taken from an adult woman with stable Graves' hyperthyroidism. The chain is built from TRBV29-1 and TRBJ2-5; D remains unclear. CDR3 protein: CSVEISMETQYF. The CDR3 bases are TGCAGCGTTGAGATTAGCATGGAGACCCAGTACTTC.